This T cell receptor (beta chain) emerged from a study of shared clonotypes between healthy human individuals. Original methodology: Filtering of immunoSEQ junctional sequences could not match full-length read filtering. Sequencing used immunoSEQ multiplex PCR; TCRdb keeps in-frame clones, though not all of them. The V and J calls and the clone size are those of that table, but D and trimming were determined from the DNA. Seen here are around 2.1 million clones, under 97% observed once, and the top ten hold 0.1% to 0.15%. This clone was observed a single time. The antigen is not known. Study-wide results and caveats: Rarefaction gave evidence that sorted-subset sequencing remained incomplete despite large depth.

The CD4+ fraction was divided into a CD45RA+ naive subset and a CD45RA-negative memory subset. Germline-derived CDR1 and CDR2 are SGHRS and YFSETQ. The CDR3 covers 15 residues. V shed 7 bases and J 4 bases; nucleotides not matched to a gene: 9. Material: naive CD4+ T cells sorted from blood. Subset described: CD45RA+ positively selected. This chain connects TRBV5-1 to TRBJ1-5; 9 nucleotides agree with TRBD1. This clonotype was sampled from a man in his late teens or twenties in good health. The CDR3 sequence is CASFPTGGGNQPQHF. CDR3 in DNA: TGCGCCAGCTTCCCTACAGGGGGCGGTAATCAGCCCCAGCATTTT.